This section outlines one T cell receptor (beta chain) sequence together with its context. What it binds is not known. Individuals having autoimmune disease history or systemic immunosuppression were not enrolled. The assay was immunoSEQ multiplex PCR, and TCRdb's table has in-frame clones only and misses some. The profile shows over 70,000 clones, 75% to 90% of them singletons. The data originate from a study of OX40 agonist ivuxolimab in advanced cancers. Study context: The patients received agonistic anti-OX40 (CD134) antibody ivuxolimab.

Study outcomes and limitations: Low normalized clonal expansion also occurred in some nonresponding patients. There was clonal expansion of CD4+ and CD8+ blood T cells by week 6 at 0.1 to 3.0 mg/kg.

Per germline, CDR1 SGHDN and CDR2 FVKESK. The CDR3 has 19 residues. With V trimmed by 1 base and J by 0 bases, 7 bases remained unmatched. The chain uses TRBV14 and TRBJ2-1; 12 nucleotides agree with TRBD2. This TCR came from an adult with an advanced solid tumor such as melanoma, head and neck, liver or kidney cancer. The material sequenced was CD4+ or CD8+ T cells sorted from blood, taken in a trial of the OX40 agonist ivuxolimab. The CDR3 region is CASSQVPGTSGLSYNEQFF. As DNA, the CDR3 is TGTGCCAGCAGCCAAGTCCCAGGGACTAGCGGGCTCTCCTACAATGAGCAGTTCTTC.